Given below is one T cell receptor beta chain in context. The data belong to a study of CD8+ T cells in alopecia areata. Stated treatment: oral pan-JAK inhibitor, 5-10 mg twice daily. Germline V lookup: CDR1 LGHNA, CDR2 YNFKEQ. This CDR3 is built from 16 residues. The V segment lost 3 bases and the J segment 6 bases; nucleotides outside the gene matches: 11. RNA was isolated and reverse transcribed to cDNA, the sequencing template. Sequencing used immunoSEQ multiplex PCR; TCRdb keeps in-frame clones, though not all of them. In the table there are about 200,000 clones, more than 45% of which are singletons.

V usage is TRBV4-2 and J usage is TRBJ2-7; the match to TRBD1 covers 10 bases. The sequence was collected from a human donor with alopecia areata. The sequencing used CD4+ T cells sorted from blood, collected at week 24, from a patient treated with tofacitinib. The CDR3 DNA is TGTGCCAGCAGCCACGCAAATGACAGGGGGCCTTCCGAGCAGTACTTC. This gives the protein CASSHANDRGPSEQYF.